The 3 T cell receptor beta chains below all came from one sample that was sequenced in a study of early T cells in non-severe SARS-CoV-2 infection. TCRdb fed the 5' RACE reads into MiXCR, producing one record per CDR3 protein. The sample records 25,000 to 35,000 distinct CDR3 sequences, 4.5% to 5.5% being singletons. The source material was whole blood. The receptors were sampled from an adult who was a healthcare worker with PCR-confirmed SARS-CoV-2 infection or an uninfected control (not recorded which).

The chain couples TRBV5-6 to TRBJ1-1, with D unclear. This CDR3 has 13 residues. Trimming stripped 3 bases from V and 6 bases from J, with 12 bases between. CDR1 and CDR2 (germline): SGHDT, YYEEEE. CDR3 bases: TGTGCCAGCAGCTCCCGAGATCGGGCTGAAGCTTTCTTT. Translation gives CASSSRDRAEAFF.

The table lists this clonotype with a few counts. V and J are TRBV5-1 and TRBJ2-3; D is unresolved. This CDR3 comprises 15 residues. The V and J ends lost 4 bases and 3 bases respectively, with 15 bases between them. From germline, CDR1 is SGHRS and CDR2 YFSETQ. CDR3 amino acids: CASSNVPQATDTQYF. DNA of the CDR3: TGCGCCAGCAGCAATGTCCCCCAGGCGACAGATACGCAGTATTTT.

At least ten counts were recorded for this clonotype. The chain combines TRBV2 with TRBJ1-2, with a weak D call TRBD1 (5 bases). CDR3 length: 14 residues. Germline V gene lookup returns CDR1 SNHLY and CDR2 FYNNEI. Trimming left V 6 bases short and J 2 bases short, with 13 bases between. CDR3 sequence reads: CASSREGTNYGYTF. CDR3 DNA sequence: TGTGCCAGCAGCCGCGAGGGGACCAACTATGGCTACACCTTC.